This TCR beta chain derives from a study of T cell changes during pregnancy in multiple sclerosis. V lost 3 bases and J lost 6; bases outside the gene matches: 6. The germline V gene encodes CDR1 SGDLS and CDR2 YYNGEE. The CDR3 spans 15 residues. Profiling relied on immunoSEQ multiplex PCR, and the TCRdb table lists in-frame clones only, not all of them. Among roughly 42,000 clones listed, 85% to 90% were seen once. The material sequenced was CD4+ T cells from peripheral blood mononuclear cells, taken in the first trimester of pregnancy. This clonotype was sampled from a female donor with multiple sclerosis, enrolled in a pregnancy study. The V call is TRBV9, the J call TRBJ2-1, with 10 bases lining up with TRBD2. The CDR3 here is CASSALAGASNEQFF. The CDR3, as DNA: TGTGCCAGCAGCGCCCTAGCGGGAGCCAGCAATGAGCAGTTCTTC.